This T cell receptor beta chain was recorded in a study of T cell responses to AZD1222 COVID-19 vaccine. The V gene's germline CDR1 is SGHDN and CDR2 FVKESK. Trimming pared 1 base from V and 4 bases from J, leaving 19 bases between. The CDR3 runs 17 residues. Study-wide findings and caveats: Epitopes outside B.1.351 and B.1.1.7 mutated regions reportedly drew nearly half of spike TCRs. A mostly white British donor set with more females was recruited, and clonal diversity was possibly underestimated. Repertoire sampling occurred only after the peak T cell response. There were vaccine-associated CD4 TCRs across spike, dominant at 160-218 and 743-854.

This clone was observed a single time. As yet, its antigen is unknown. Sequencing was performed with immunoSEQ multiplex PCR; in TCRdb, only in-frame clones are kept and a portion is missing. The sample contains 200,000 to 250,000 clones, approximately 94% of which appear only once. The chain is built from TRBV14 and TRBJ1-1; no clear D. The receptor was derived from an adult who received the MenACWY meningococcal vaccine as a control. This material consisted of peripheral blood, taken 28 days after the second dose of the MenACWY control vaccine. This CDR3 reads CASSQVQVAQFSTEAFF. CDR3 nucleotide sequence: TGTGCCAGCAGCCAAGTCCAAGTGGCACAGTTCTCCACTGAAGCTTTCTTT.